This TCR beta chain was sequenced for a study of cytomegalovirus exposure and HLA in healthy donors. Germline values: CDR1 SNHLY, CDR2 FYNNEI. The CDR3 has 13 residues. V lost 6 bases to trimming and J lost 2 bases, with 11 bases between them. 13 Jbeta primers and 60 Vbeta primers were used for the PCR. Some clones are missing from TCRdb's copy, which holds only in-frame ones; the method was immunoSEQ multiplex PCR. The data show 63,000 or so clones, approximately 72% seen once. This clone was seen more than once but under ten times. This TCR derives from a young woman in good health and CMV-seropositive. The V and J genes are TRBV2 and TRBJ2-7, with a possible D match to TRBD2 (6 bases). Sequenced sample: PBMCs. CDR3 nucleotides: TGTGCCAGCAGGGCGGGGCAGGCCTACGAGCAGTACTTC. Amino acid sequence: CASRAGQAYEQYF.